This TCR beta chain was profiled in a study of cytomegalovirus exposure and HLA in healthy donors. About the study: An earlier analysis found around 100 million unique TCR beta sequences from roughly 170 million T cells.

Trimming took off 3 bases at V and 4 bases at J, with 15 bases between the two ends. The CDR3 is made up of 15 amino acids. CDR1 and CDR2 from the germline V gene are LNHDA and SQIVND (reference sequence). Researchers ran the PCR with 60 Vbeta and 13 Jbeta primers. The repertoire was sequenced with immunoSEQ multiplex PCR; TCRdb's copy has only in-frame clones and lacks some. The table lists about 67,000 clones, roughly 78% of them singletons. With respect to this clone: Antigen: not known.

Study-wide points: As was reported, the classifier diagnosed cytomegalovirus status with high specificity and sensitivity. According to a later analysis, most TCR beta chains associated with CMV appeared HLA-restricted.

The specimen sequenced was PBMCs. The chain links TRBV19 to TRBJ1-2; tentatively, D is TRBD1 (6 bases). This receptor was obtained from a man aged 35 to 55 in good health and CMV-seronegative. The CDR3 loop is CASSILGAVFYGYTF. CDR3 in DNA: TGTGCCAGTAGTATCCTGGGGGCTGTTTTCTATGGCTACACCTTC. The variable domain in full, with the rest retrieved from reference TRBV19 and TRBJ1-2, is DGGITQSPKYLFRKEGQNVTLSCEQNLNHDAMYWYRQDPGQGLRLIYYSQIVNDFQKGDIAEGYSVSREKKESFPLTVTSAQKNPTAFYLCASSILGAVFYGYTFGSGTRLTVV.